The 21 T cell receptor beta chains below come from one sample, sequenced in a study of shared clonotypes between healthy human individuals. Assay used: immunoSEQ multiplex PCR; TCRdb lists only in-frame clones, some missing. The table lists about 2 million clones, roughly 96% of them singletons. The sequencing input was naive CD4+ T cells sorted from blood. Subset denoted: CD45RA+ positively selected. The receptors were gathered from a man younger than 35 in good health.

The rearrangement uses TRBV11-3 and TRBJ2-5, with D maybe TRBD1 (5 bases). CDR3 length equals 16 residues. Trimming took 5 bases from V and 2 from J, leaving 18 bases between them. The germline V gene encodes CDR1 SGHNT and CDR2 YENEEA. The CDR3 DNA follows: TGTGCCAGCAGCAGATCACAAGGGGTGGGTCAAGAGACCCAGTACTTC. Its protein product is CASSRSQGVGQETQYF.

This clone was found once. The rearrangement uses TRBV5-1 and TRBJ1-1; no reliable D call. V lost 2 bases and J 4 bases, leaving 9 bases between the germline ends. The germline gives CDR1 SGHRS, CDR2 YFSETQ. The CDR3 spans 13 residues. CDR3 sequence reads: CASSFSYGTEAFF. CDR3 nucleotide sequence: TGCGCCAGCAGCTTTAGCTACGGCACTGAAGCTTTCTTT.

The chain has TRBV6-1 and TRBJ1-2, with D maybe TRBD1 (5 bases). CDR3 length equals 14 residues. Germline loops: CDR1 MNHNS, CDR2 SASEGT. Trimming stripped 2 bases from V and 4 bases from J, with 11 bases between. In DNA form, the CDR3 reads TGTGCCAGCAGTGAATCGCAGGGAGCCTATGGCTACACCTTC. Residues: CASSESQGAYGYTF.

The rearrangement joins TRBV5-1 to TRBJ2-5; D may be TRBD2 (5 bases). Trimming pared 4 bases from V and 5 bases from J, leaving 15 bases between. Germline lookup yields CDR1 SGHRS and CDR2 YFSETQ. The CDR3 length is 14 residues. The CDR3 DNA is TGCGCCAGCAGCCTACAGTTTCGGGGTGAGACCCAGTACTTC. Its translation is CASSLQFRGETQYF.

This clone has just one count. This sample also contains other DNA sequences that code for the same CDR3. The rearrangement uses TRBV5-1 and TRBJ1-1; D not resolved. Germline V lookup: CDR1 SGHRS, CDR2 YFSETQ. The V and J ends lost 1 base and 0 bases respectively, with 4 bases between them. This CDR3 is 13 amino acids long. CDR3 DNA sequence: TGCGCCAGCAGCTTGCAGATGAACACTGAAGCTTTCTTT. Protein: CASSLQMNTEAFF. The full variable domain, in which reference TRBV5-1 and TRBJ1-1 provide the parts outside the CDR3, is KAGVTQTPRYLIKTRGQQVTLSCSPISGHRSVSWYQQTPGQGLQFLFEYFSETQRNKGNFPGRFSGRQFSNSRSEMNVSTLELGDSALYLCASSLQMNTEAFFGQGTRLTVV.

The chain couples TRBV6-5 to TRBJ2-7, with TRBD1 matching 7 bases. CDR1 MNHEY and CDR2 SVGAGI come from the germline V gene. The CDR3 runs to 15 residues. V shed 6 bases, J shed 1 base, and the junction held 9 bases outside the gene matches. The CDR3 sequence: CASSRPTGISYEQYF. The CDR3 DNA is TGTGCCAGCAGCCGACCGACAGGGATATCCTACGAGCAGTACTTC.

V is TRBV5-6 and J is TRBJ2-3; no clear D gene. Germline CDR1 reads SGHDT; CDR2 reads YYEEEE. Trimming took 4 bases from V and 4 from J, leaving 10 bases between them. This CDR3 contains 13 residues. Here the CDR3 reads CASSQVGADTQYF. The CDR3 DNA is TGTGCCAGCAGCCAAGTAGGAGCAGATACGCAGTATTTT. The variable domain in full, with the rest retrieved from reference TRBV5-6 and TRBJ2-3, is DAGVTQSPTHLIKTRGQQVTLRCSPKSGHDTVSWYQQALGQGPQFIFQYYEEEERQRGNFPDRFSGHQFPNYSSELNVNALLLGDSALYLCASSQVGADTQYFGPGTRLTVL.

The chain has TRBV6-1 and TRBJ2-7; TRBD2 agrees at 8 bases. Germline V gene data show CDR1 as MNHNS and CDR2 as SASEGT. V was clipped by 1 base and J by 4 bases; unmatched bases: 6. This CDR3 spans 15 amino acids. Here the CDR3 reads CASSEGEAGAYEQYF. In DNA form, the CDR3 reads TGTGCCAGCAGTGAAGGAGAAGCGGGGGCTTACGAGCAGTACTTC.

Details on this clone: Within the sample, other DNA sequences also encode this same CDR3. The V and J genes are TRBV5-1 and TRBJ2-2; D is unclear. Trimming removed 2 bases from V and 0 bases from J, with 8 bases in between. The CDR3 contains 15 residues. Germline CDR1 and CDR2: SGHRS and YFSETQ. The DNA for the CDR3 is TGCGCCAGCAGCTTAGGCACCACGAACACCGGGGAGCTGTTTTTT. It codes for CASSLGTTNTGELFF.

This chain uses TRBV5-4 with TRBJ2-7; a weak D match, TRBD2 (6 bases). The CDR3 covers 14 residues. V was cut by 1 base and J by 0 bases, with 8 bases left in between. Germline V gives CDR1 SGHNT, CDR2 YYREEE (reference sequence). CDR3 sequence reads: CASSLFGSSYEQYF. CDR3 sequence (DNA): TGTGCCAGCAGCTTGTTCGGGAGCTCCTACGAGCAGTACTTC.

This chain joins TRBV18 and TRBJ1-1; 9 nucleotides match TRBD1. V dropped 6 bases and J dropped 3; count of bases not matched to a gene: 8. The germline V gene has CDR1 KGHSH and CDR2 LQKENI. This CDR3 is built from 15 residues. The CDR3 here is CASSHRTGADTEAFF. The DNA of the CDR3 is TGTGCCAGCTCCCATAGGACAGGGGCGGACACTGAAGCTTTCTTT.

This clone was picked up one time. This chain joins TRBV2 and TRBJ2-5; 7 nucleotides align to TRBD2. V was pared by 9 bases and J by 5 bases, with 3 bases of the junction left unmatched. This CDR3 contains 11 residues. Germline V CDR1 and CDR2: SNHLY, FYNNEI. CDR3 coding DNA: TGTGCCAGAGGGACTACGGAGACCCAGTACTTC. Amino acids: CARGTTETQYF.

This clone was recorded once. V is TRBV9 and J is TRBJ2-1, with 9 bases matching TRBD2. The CDR3 has 15 amino acids. J was trimmed by 5 bases and V by 3 bases; bases with no gene match: 6. Germline V gene lookup returns CDR1 SGDLS and CDR2 YYNGEE. As DNA, the CDR3 is TGTGCCAGCAGCGCGTCTAGCGGGACTCACAATGAGCAGTTCTTC. Protein sequence: CASSASSGTHNEQFF.

This chain links TRBV11-2 with TRBJ2-3, with D possibly TRBD2 on 5 matching bases. The CDR3 has 15 residues. The germline V gene encodes CDR1 SGHAT and CDR2 FQNNGV. The ends were cut back, 1 base at V and 6 bases at J, with 14 bases in the middle. The CDR3 reads CASSLGDYPGDTQYF. DNA for the CDR3: TGTGCCAGCAGCTTAGGAGACTATCCTGGGGATACGCAGTATTTT.

The chain recombines TRBV4-3 with TRBJ2-6; no definite D call. The germline gives CDR1 LGHNA, CDR2 YSLEER. The V end lost 6 bases, the J end lost 0 bases, and 9 bases lay between the germline ends. The CDR3 has 15 residues. The CDR3 DNA sequence: TGCGCCAGCAGTTCAGCCAGCTCTGGGGCCAACGTCCTGACTTTC. This codes for CASSSASSGANVLTF.

This chain connects TRBV6-1 to TRBJ1-2; 7 bases agree with TRBD1. From germline, CDR1 is MNHNS and CDR2 SASEGT. The V segment lost 5 bases and the J segment 2 bases; nucleotides outside the gene matches: 2. CDR3 size: 13 residues. CDR3 nucleotides: TGTGCCAGCAGTACGACAGGGAACTATGGCTACACCTTC. It yields the protein CASSTTGNYGYTF.

This clone was counted a single time. V and J are TRBV6-6 and TRBJ2-3; 8 bases are a match to TRBD2. Germline V gene data show CDR1 as MNHNY and CDR2 as SVGAGI (reference sequence). The CDR3 runs to 13 residues. Trimming cost V 4 bases and J 9 bases; bases outside gene matches: 6. This chain's CDR3 is CASSSQSGGTQYF. CDR3 bases: TGTGCCAGCAGTTCCCAAAGCGGGGGAACGCAGTATTTT.

The V call is TRBV21-1, the J call TRBJ2-1; TRBD1 is taken as the D call from the table, unchecked against the DNA. TRBV21-1 is a documented pseudogene. This CDR3 is built from 18 residues. In DNA form, the CDR3 reads TGTGCCAGCAGCAAAGCTTCTTTCTGGTCCCCACCAGGCAATGAGCAGTTCTTC. Amino acids: CASSKASFWSPPGNEQFF.

The J gene is TRBJ1-4, the V gene TRBV6-5, with a tentative D call TRBD1 (5 bases). This CDR3 has 14 residues. The germline gives CDR1 MNHEY, CDR2 SVGAGI. V shed 2 bases and J shed 2 bases, with 6 bases lying between them. Written as DNA, the CDR3 is TGTGCCAGCAGTTACGGGGACACTAATGAAAAACTGTTTTTT. Translated: CASSYGDTNEKLFF.

This chain connects TRBV10-2 to TRBJ1-4; D is unclear. The CDR3 is 14 amino acids. CDR1 and CDR2 (germline): WSHSY, SAAADI. Trimming left V 3 bases short and J 4 bases short, with 9 bases between. CDR3 sequence: CASSESASNEKLFF. The CDR3 bases are TGCGCCAGCAGTGAATCCGCAAGTAATGAAAAACTGTTTTTT.

The chain has TRBV7-2 and TRBJ2-4; the match to TRBD1 covers 8 bases. Germline-derived CDR1 and CDR2 are SGHTA and FQGNSA. The CDR3 loop spans 17 amino acids. J lost 0 bases, V lost 4 bases, and 8 bases had no gene match. CDR3 in DNA: TGTGCCAGCAGCTCGACAGGGGCTATTCTAGCCAAAAACATTCAGTACTTC. It yields the protein CASSSTGAILAKNIQYF.